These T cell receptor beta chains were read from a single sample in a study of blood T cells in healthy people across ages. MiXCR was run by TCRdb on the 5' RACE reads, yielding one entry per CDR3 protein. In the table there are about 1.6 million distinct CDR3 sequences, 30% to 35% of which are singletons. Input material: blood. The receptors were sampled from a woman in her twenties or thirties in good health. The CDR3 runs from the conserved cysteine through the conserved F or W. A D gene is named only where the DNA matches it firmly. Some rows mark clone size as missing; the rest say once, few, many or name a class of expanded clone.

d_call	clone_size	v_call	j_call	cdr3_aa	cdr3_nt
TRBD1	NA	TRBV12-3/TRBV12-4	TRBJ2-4	CASSAGQGTNIQYF	TGTGCCAGCAGTGCGGGACAGGGGACAAACATTCAGTACTTC
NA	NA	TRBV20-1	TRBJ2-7	CSARDVRSTQGEQYF	TGCAGTGCTAGAGATGTACGGTCCACCCAGGGGGAGCAGTACTTC
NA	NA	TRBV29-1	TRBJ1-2	CSVIRDIIGYTF	TGCAGCGTTATCCGGGACATCATTGGCTACACCTTC
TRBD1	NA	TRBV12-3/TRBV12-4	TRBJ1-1	CASSLYRGRNTEAFF	TGTGCCAGCAGTTTGTACAGGGGGCGGAACACTGAAGCTTTCTTT
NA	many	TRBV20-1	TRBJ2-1	CSARQARNEQFF	TGCAGTGCTAGACAGGCAAGAAATGAGCAGTTCTTC
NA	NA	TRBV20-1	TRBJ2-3	CSARDLLLTDTQYF	TGCAGTGCTAGAGATTTACTTTTAACAGATACGCAGTATTTT
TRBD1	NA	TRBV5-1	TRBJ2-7	CASRRTGDHEQYF	TGCGCCAGCAGACGTACAGGGGACCACGAGCAGTACTTC
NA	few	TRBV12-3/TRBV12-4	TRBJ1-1	CASRPRNTEAFF	TGTGCCAGCAGGCCGAGGAACACTGAAGCTTTCTTT
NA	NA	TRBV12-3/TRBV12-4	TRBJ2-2	CASSSTTTGELFF	TGTGCCAGCAGTTCCACAACGACCGGGGAGCTGTTTTTT
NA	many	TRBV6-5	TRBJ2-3	CASSYGGPDTQYF	TGTGCCAGCAGTTACGGGGGGCCAGATACGCAGTATTTT
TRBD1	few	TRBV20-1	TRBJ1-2	CSARDEGQGYGYTF	TGCAGTGCTAGAGATGAGGGACAGGGCTATGGCTACACCTTC